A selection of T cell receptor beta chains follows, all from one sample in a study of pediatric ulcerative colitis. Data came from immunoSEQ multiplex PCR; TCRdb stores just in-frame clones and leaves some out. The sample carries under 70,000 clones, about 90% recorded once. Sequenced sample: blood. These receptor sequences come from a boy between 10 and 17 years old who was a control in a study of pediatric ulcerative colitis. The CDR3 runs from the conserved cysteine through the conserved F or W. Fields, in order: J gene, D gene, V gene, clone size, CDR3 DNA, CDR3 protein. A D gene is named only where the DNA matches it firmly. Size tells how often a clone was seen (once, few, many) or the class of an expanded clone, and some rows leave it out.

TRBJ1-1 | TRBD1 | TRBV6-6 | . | TGTGCCAGCACCAGGGGGGGTTTGGGCACTGAAGCTTTCTTT | CASTRGGLGTEAFF
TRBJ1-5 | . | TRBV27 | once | TGTGCCAGCAGTCCCGGACAGCCAAATCAGCCCCAGCATTTT | CASSPGQPNQPQHF
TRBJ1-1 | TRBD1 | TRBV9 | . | TGTGCCAGCAGCGAATGGGACAGCCTTATGAACACTGAAGCTTTCTTT | CASSEWDSLMNTEAFF
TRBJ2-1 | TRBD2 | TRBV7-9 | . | TGTGCCAGCAGCCCGGGACTAGCTTACCTTAGGTTTCAGTTCTTC | CASSPGLAYLRFQFF
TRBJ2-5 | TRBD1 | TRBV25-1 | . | TGTGCCAGCAGTGAATACGAGGGGGCCGTGGAGACCCAGTACTTC | CASSEYEGAVETQYF
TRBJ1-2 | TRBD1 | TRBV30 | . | TGTGCCTGGAGCGCCGACAGGGGTAACTATGGCTACACCTTC | CAWSADRGNYGYTF
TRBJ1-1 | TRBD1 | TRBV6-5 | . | TGTGCCAGCAGTTCCACAGGGGGAGCTTTCTTT | CASSSTGGAFF
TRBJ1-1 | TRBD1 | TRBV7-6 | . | TGTGCCAGCAGCCCAGGACAGGGCCTAGAGCACACTGAAGCTTTCTTT | CASSPGQGLEHTEAFF
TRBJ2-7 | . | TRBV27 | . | TGTGCCAGCAGTTTCCGACGTAGCTCCTACGAGCAGTACTTC | CASSFRRSSYEQYF
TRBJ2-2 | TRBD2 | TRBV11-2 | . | TGTGCCAGCAGCTTTGATCCGGGACTATCATTGGGGGGGGAGCTGTTTTTT | CASSFDPGLSLGGELFF
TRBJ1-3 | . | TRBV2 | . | TGTGCCGGAGGACAGACCCTCGCTGGAAACACCATATATTTT | CAGGQTLAGNTIYF
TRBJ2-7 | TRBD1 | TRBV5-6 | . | TGTGCCAGCTCTACTGGACAGGGGCTATACGAGCAGTACTTC | CASSTGQGLYEQYF
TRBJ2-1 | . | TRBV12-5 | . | TGTGCTAGTGGTCCGGGACGGGACTCCTACAATGAGCAGTTCTTC | CASGPGRDSYNEQFF
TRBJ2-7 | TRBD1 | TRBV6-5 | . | TGTGCCAGCAGACCTTGGACAGGGCGGCTTTACGAGCAGTACTTC | CASRPWTGRLYEQYF
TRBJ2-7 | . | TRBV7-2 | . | TGTGCCAGCAGCTTAAACGGCCCCTCTTCCGAGCAGTACTTC | CASSLNGPSSEQYF
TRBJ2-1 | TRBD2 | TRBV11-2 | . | TGTGCCAGCAGCTTAGTAGGCGGGAGAGGCGAGCAGTTCTTC | CASSLVGGRGEQFF
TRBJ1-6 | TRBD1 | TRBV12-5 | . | TGTGCTAGTGGTTTTCGAGACGGGACAGGGATTTCACCCCTCCACTTT | CASGFRDGTGISPLHF
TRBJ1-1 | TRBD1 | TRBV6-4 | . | TGTGCCACCGGACAGGGGGCCTGGACTGAAGCTTTCTTT | CATGQGAWTEAFF
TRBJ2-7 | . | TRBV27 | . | TGTGCCAGCAGCACATGGAGCTCCTACGAGCAGTACTTC | CASSTWSSYEQYF
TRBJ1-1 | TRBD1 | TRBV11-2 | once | TGTGCCAGCAGCTTAGCGGACAGGGGGAAAGCTTTCTTT | CASSLADRGKAFF
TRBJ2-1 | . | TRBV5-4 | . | TGTGCCAGCAGCTTAGGACGGAGCTCCTACAATGAGCAGTTCTTC | CASSLGRSSYNEQFF
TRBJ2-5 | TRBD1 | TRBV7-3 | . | TGTGCCAGCAGCCTGACAGGGATAGGTGGCGAGACCCAGTACTTC | CASSLTGIGGETQYF
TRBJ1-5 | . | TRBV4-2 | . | TGTGCCAGCAGCCAAGTCGAGTTAGGGGGAGATGGGCAGCCCCAGCATTTT | CASSQVELGGDGQPQHF
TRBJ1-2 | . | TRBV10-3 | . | TGTGCCATCACCCAGACACCCAACCAGCTAGGCTACACCTTC | CAITQTPNQLGYTF
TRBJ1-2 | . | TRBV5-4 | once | TGTGCCAGCAGCTTGCAATCGTCCCCGTCTTATGGCTACACCTTC | CASSLQSSPSYGYTF
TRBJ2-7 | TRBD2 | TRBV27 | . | TGTGCCAGCAGTGCTCCGGGACTAGCGGGAGGGACAACCTCCTACGAGCAGTACTTC | CASSAPGLAGGTTSYEQYF
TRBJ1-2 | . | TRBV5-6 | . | TGTGCCAGCAGCTTGGAGGAGGGGATTGGCTACACCTTC | CASSLEEGIGYTF
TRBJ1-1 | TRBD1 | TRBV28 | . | TGTGCCAGCAGTTTAACCTCTGGGGACAGGGGGCAAGACGGAGCTTTCTTT | CASSLTSGDRGQDGAFF